This T cell receptor beta chain emerged from a study of T cells in localized non-small cell lung cancer. Overall study findings and caveats: Analysis by sequencing included only one tumor region, so heterogeneity remains possible. Uninvolved adjacent lung showed peak T cell clonality, exceeding tumor. Greater blood T cell density accompanied longer overall survival. Paired adjacent lung recovered a median roughly 54 of the top 100 tumor clones.

Notes on this clone: The antigen remains undetermined.

Method: immunoSEQ multiplex PCR; TCRdb's copy keeps in-frame clones and lacks some. This table holds more than 35,000 clones, more than 80% found once. This specimen was peripheral blood, taken before any cancer treatment. This clonotype was obtained from a female donor of 60 years or more with stage I lung adenocarcinoma.

The CDR3 coding sequence is TGTGCCAGCAGTTTAATGTGGACAGGGGGTCAGGAAGGCTACACCTTC. This sequence encodes CASSLMWTGGQEGYTF. The gene calls are TRBV28 and TRBJ1-2; 10 bases line up with TRBD1. Germline assignment: CDR1 MDHEN and CDR2 SYDVKM. This CDR3 contains 16 residues. Unmatched junction bases numbered 11, after V lost 2 bases and J lost 8 bases.